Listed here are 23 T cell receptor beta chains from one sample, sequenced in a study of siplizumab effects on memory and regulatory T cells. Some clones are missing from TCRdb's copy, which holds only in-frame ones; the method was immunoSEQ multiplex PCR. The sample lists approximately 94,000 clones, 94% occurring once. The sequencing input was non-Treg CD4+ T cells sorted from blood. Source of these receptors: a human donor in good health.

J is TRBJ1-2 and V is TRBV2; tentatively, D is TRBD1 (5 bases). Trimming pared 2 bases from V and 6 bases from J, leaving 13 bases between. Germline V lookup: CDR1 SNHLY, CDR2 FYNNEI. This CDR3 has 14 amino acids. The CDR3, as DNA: TGTGCCAGCAGTGAAATCAGGGAGATGGATGGCTACACCTTC. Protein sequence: CASSEIREMDGYTF. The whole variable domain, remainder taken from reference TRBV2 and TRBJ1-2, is EPEVTQTPSHQVTQMGQEVILRCVPISNHLYFYWYRQILGQKVEFLVSFYNNEISEKSEIFDDQFSVERPDGSNFTLKIRSTKLEDSAMYFCASSEIREMDGYTFGSGTRLTVV.

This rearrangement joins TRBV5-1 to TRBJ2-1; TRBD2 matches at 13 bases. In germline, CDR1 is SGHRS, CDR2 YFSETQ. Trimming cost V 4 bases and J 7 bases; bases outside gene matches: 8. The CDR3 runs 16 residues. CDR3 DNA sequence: TGCGCCAGCAGCCCACGGACTAGCGGGAGTTCAAATGAGCAGTTCTTC. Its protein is CASSPRTSGSSNEQFF.

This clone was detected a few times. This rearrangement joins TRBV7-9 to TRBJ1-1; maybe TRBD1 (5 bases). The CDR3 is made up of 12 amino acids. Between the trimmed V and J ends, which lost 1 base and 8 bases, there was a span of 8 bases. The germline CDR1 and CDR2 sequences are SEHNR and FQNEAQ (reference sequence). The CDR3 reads CASSLVHREAFF. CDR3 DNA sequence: TGTGCCAGCAGCTTAGTACACAGGGAAGCTTTCTTT.

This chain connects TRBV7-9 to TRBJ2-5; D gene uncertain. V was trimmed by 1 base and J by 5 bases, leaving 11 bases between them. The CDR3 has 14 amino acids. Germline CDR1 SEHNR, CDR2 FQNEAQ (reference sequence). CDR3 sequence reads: CASSLDRGSETQYF. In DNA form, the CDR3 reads TGTGCCAGCAGCTTAGATCGAGGTTCGGAGACCCAGTACTTC.

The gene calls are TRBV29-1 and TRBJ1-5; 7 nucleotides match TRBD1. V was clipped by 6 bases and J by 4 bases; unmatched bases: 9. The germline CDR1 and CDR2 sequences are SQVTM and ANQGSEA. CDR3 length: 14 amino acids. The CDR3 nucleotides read TGCAGCGTGAGCCTGGGACAGACGAATCAGCCCCAGCATTTT. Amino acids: CSVSLGQTNQPQHF.

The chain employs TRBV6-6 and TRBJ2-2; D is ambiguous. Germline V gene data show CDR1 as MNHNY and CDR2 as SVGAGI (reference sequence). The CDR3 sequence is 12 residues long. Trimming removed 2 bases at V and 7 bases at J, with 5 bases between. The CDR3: CASSYTDGELFF. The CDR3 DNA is TGTGCCAGCAGTTACACGGACGGGGAGCTGTTTTTT.

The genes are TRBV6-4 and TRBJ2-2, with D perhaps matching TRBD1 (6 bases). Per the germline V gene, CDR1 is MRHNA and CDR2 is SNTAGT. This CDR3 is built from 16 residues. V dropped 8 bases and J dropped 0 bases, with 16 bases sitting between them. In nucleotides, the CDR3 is TGTGCCAGCTCCACAACCGGGACAACGAACACCGGGGAGCTGTTTTTT. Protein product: CASSTTGTTNTGELFF.

CDR3 bases: TGTGCCAGCAGCACAGGGACTAGTTACGAGCAGTACTTC. Residues: CASSTGTSYEQYF. This chain links TRBV7-9 with TRBJ2-7; 8 bases are a match to TRBD2. Germline lookup yields CDR1 SEHNR and CDR2 FQNEAQ (reference sequence). The CDR3 is 13 amino acids. Trimming removed 5 bases from V and 4 bases from J; junction bases left unmatched: 4.

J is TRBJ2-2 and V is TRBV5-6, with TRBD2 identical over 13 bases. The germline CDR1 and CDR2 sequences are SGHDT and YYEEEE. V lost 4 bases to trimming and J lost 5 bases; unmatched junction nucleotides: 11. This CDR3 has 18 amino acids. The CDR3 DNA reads TGTGCCAGCAGCCGGACTAGCGGGAGTGGTTTGGGAACCGGGGAGCTGTTTTTT. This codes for CASSRTSGSGLGTGELFF.

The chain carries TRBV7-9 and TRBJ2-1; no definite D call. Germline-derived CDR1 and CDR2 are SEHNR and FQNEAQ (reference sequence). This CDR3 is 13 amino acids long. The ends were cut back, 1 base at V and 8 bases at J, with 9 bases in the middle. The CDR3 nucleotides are TGTGCCAGCAGCTTAGTCTACCTAGATGAGCAGTTCTTC. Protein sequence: CASSLVYLDEQFF.

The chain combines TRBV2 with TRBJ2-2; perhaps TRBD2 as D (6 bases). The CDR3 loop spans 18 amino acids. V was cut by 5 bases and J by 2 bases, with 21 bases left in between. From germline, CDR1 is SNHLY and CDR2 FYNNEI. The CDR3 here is CASSWGEWGSRNTGELFF. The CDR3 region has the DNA TGTGCCAGCAGTTGGGGGGAGTGGGGATCCCGAAACACCGGGGAGCTGTTTTTT.

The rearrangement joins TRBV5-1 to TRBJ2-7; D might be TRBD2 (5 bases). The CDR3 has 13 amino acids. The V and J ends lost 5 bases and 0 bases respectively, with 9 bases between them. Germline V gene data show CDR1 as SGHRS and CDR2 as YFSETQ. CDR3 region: CASRYTSSYEQYF. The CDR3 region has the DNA TGCGCCAGCAGGTATACTAGCTCCTACGAGCAGTACTTC.

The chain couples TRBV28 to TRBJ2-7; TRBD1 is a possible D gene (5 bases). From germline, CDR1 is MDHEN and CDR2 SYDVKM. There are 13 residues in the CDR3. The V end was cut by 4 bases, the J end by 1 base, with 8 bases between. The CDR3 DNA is TGTGCCAGCAGTTCCCGACAGTCCTACGAGCAGTACTTC. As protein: CASSSRQSYEQYF.

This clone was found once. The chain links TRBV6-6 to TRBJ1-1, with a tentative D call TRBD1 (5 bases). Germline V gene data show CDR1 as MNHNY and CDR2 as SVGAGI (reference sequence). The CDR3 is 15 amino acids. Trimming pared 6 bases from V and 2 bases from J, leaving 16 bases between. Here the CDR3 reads CASSPPGRVNTEAFF. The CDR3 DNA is TGTGCCAGCAGCCCTCCAGGGCGGGTAAACACTGAAGCTTTCTTT.

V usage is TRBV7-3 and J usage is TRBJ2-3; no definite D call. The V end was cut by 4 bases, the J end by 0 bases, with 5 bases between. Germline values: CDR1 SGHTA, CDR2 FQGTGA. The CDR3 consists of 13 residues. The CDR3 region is CASSSPSTDTQYF. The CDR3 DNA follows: TGTGCCAGCAGCTCCCCTAGCACAGATACGCAGTATTTT. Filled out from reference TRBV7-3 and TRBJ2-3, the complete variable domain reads GAGVSQTPSNKVTEKGKYVELRCDPISGHTALYWYRQSLGQGPEFLIYFQGTGAADDSGLPNDRFFAVRPEGSVSTLKIQRTERGDSAVYLCASSSPSTDTQYFGPGTRLTVL.

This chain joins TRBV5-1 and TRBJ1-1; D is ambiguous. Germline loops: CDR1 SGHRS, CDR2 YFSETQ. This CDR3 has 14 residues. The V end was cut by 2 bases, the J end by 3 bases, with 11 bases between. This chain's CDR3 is CASSLELVDTEAFF. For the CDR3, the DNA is TGCGCCAGCAGCTTAGAACTGGTAGACACTGAAGCTTTCTTT.

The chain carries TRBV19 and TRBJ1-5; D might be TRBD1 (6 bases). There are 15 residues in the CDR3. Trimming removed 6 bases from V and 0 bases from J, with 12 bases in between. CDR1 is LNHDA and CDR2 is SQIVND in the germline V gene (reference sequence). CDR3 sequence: CASRWTVDSNQPQHF. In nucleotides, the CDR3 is TGTGCCAGTAGATGGACAGTTGATAGCAATCAGCCCCAGCATTTT.

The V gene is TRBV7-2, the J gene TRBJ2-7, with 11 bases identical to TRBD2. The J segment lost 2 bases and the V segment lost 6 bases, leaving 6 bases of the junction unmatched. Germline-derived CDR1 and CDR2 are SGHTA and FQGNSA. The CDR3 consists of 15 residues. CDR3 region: CASRSTSGGAYEQYF. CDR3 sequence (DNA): TGTGCCAGCAGGTCAACTAGCGGGGGTGCCTACGAGCAGTACTTC. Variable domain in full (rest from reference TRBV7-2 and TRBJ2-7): GAGVSQSPSNKVTEKGKDVELRCDPISGHTALYWYRQSLGQGLEFLIYFQGNSAPDKSGLPSDRFSAERTGGSVSTLTIQRTQQEDSAVYLCASRSTSGGAYEQYFGPGTRLTVT.

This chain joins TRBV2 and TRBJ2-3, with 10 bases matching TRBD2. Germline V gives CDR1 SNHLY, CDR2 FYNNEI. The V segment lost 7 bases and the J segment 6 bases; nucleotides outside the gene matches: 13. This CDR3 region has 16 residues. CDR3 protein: CASTLQPSGSPDTQYF. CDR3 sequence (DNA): TGTGCCAGCACCCTCCAACCTAGCGGGAGCCCCGATACGCAGTATTTT.

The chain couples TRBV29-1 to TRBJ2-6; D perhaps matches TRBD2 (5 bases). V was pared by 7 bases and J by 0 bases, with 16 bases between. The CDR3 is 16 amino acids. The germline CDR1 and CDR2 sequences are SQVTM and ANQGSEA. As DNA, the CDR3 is TGCAGCGCCAAGGCGGGTATTAGCTCTGGGGCCAACGTCCTGACTTTC. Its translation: CSAKAGISSGANVLTF.

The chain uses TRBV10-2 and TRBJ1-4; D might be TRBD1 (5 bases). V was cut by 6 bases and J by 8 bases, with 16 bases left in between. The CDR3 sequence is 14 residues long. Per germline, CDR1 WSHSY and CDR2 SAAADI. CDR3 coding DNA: TGCGCCAGCAGCGGGAGGGCGCAGGGCGAAAAACTGTTTTTT. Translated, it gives CASSGRAQGEKLFF.

The DNA of the CDR3 is TGTGCCAGCAGCCAAGAGACAGGAAATTCACCCCTCCACTTT. It encodes CASSQETGNSPLHF. J is TRBJ1-6 and V is TRBV14; tentatively, D is TRBD1 (6 bases). Germline V CDR1 and CDR2: SGHDN, FVKESK. V was clipped by 0 bases and J by 7 bases, with 7 bases between them. The CDR3 contains 14 residues.

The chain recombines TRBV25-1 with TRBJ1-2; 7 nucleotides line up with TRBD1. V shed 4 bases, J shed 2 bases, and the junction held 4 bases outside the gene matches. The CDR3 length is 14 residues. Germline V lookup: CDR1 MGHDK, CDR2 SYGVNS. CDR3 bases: TGTGCCAGCAGTGGCGAGACAGGGAACTATGGCTACACCTTC. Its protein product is CASSGETGNYGYTF.